What follows are 24 T cell receptor beta chains derived from one specimen sequenced in a study of T cells in Graves' hyperthyroidism and ophthalmopathy. Amplification targeted TCR beta CDR3 regions from RNA transcripts. During a first-round RT-PCR of the TCR CDR3, the HTBI primer set was used. TCRdb independently ran MiXCR on the multiplex PCR reads; one entry per CDR3 protein. The data show 650,000 to 700,000 distinct CDR3 sequences, approximately 15% seen once. The material sequenced was blood. These receptors were taken from a man between 45 and 60 years old with Graves' hyperthyroidism.

This clonotype was seen a handful of times. CDR3 in DNA: TGTGCCAGCAGCCAATCCCGGGACAGCGCTAACACCGGGGAGCTGTTTTTT. Amino acids: CASSQSRDSANTGELFF. V is TRBV14 and J is TRBJ2-2; 7 nucleotides agree with TRBD1. Germline values: CDR1 SGHDN, CDR2 FVKESK. The CDR3 extends over 17 amino acids. Trimming took 2 bases from V and 2 from J; bases not matched to a gene: 8.

This clonotype was observed many times. The chain is built from TRBV28 and TRBJ1-2; no definite D call. The V and J ends lost 6 bases and 2 bases respectively, with 10 bases between them. The germline gives CDR1 MDHEN, CDR2 SYDVKM. The CDR3 is made up of 13 amino acids. The CDR3 is CASSPRPNYGYTF. In DNA form, the CDR3 reads TGTGCCAGCAGCCCCCGTCCGAACTATGGCTACACCTTC.

Many counts were recorded for this clonotype. The rearrangement joins TRBV2 to TRBJ2-2; TRBD2 matches 8 bases. J gave up 0 bases and V 7 bases, and 4 bases lay outside the gene matches. This CDR3 spans 15 amino acids. Germline V CDR1 and CDR2: SNHLY, FYNNEI. CDR3 nucleotide sequence: TGTGCCAGCAACCGAGCGGGAGCGAACACCGGGGAGCTGTTTTTT. It is translated as CASNRAGANTGELFF.

This clonotype was counted many times. The J gene is TRBJ2-1, the V gene TRBV27, with unresolved D. This CDR3 contains 13 residues. Trimming cost V 3 bases and J 3 bases, with 6 bases left between them. Germline CDR1 and CDR2: MNHEY and SMNVEV (reference sequence). In DNA form, the CDR3 reads TGTGCCAGCAGTTTTTACTACTACAATGAGCAGTTCTTC. Translation gives CASSFYYYNEQFF.

This rearrangement joins TRBV6-5 to TRBJ2-4; the D is unclear. V lost 3 bases and J 0 bases, leaving 12 bases between the germline ends. The CDR3 consists of 16 residues. Germline V gene lookup returns CDR1 MNHEY and CDR2 SVGAGI. CDR3 DNA sequence: TGTGCCAGCAGTTATAACCCCTACCTAGCCAAAAACATTCAGTACTTC. Protein: CASSYNPYLAKNIQYF.

There are many counts of this clonotype. The V call is TRBV28, the J call TRBJ2-7; weak D call: TRBD1 (6 bases). Germline values: CDR1 MDHEN, CDR2 SYDVKM. The CDR3 has 13 amino acids. The V gene lost 6 bases and the J gene lost 0 bases, with 9 bases spanning the gap. CDR3 in DNA: TGTGCCAGCAGCGGACAGTACTCCTACGAGCAGTACTTC. It encodes CASSGQYSYEQYF.

At least ten counts were recorded for this clonotype. The gene calls are TRBV11-2 and TRBJ2-2, with 7 positions matching TRBD1. V was clipped by 6 bases and J by 6 bases; unmatched bases: 7. The CDR3 extends over 14 amino acids. Germline CDR1 reads SGHAT; CDR2 reads FQNNGV. The CDR3 region has the DNA TGTGCCAGCAGACGCACAGGGGCGGCCGGGGAGCTGTTTTTT. Translation: CASRRTGAAGELFF.

The table lists this clonotype with many counts. The chain recombines TRBV28 with TRBJ1-2; 7 nucleotides agree with TRBD1. Germline V CDR1 and CDR2: MDHEN, SYDVKM. This CDR3 has 14 residues. Unmatched junction bases numbered 12, after V lost 7 bases and J lost 7 bases. As DNA, the CDR3 is TGTGCCAGCAAGAGCCAGGGGGATCTTGGTGGCTACACCTTC. Its protein is CASKSQGDLGGYTF.

The table lists this clonotype with many counts. The chain is built from TRBV6-2 or TRBV6-3 and TRBJ2-3, with 8 bases matching TRBD2. This CDR3 is built from 13 residues. CDR1 is MNHEY, CDR2 SVGEGT, per germline. J gave up 4 bases and V 4 bases, and 1 base lay outside the gene matches. CDR3: CASSWTSPDTQYF. CDR3 DNA: TGTGCCAGCAGTTGGACTAGCCCAGATACGCAGTATTTT.

This chain connects TRBV5-6 to TRBJ2-5; possible D gene TRBD1, 7 bases. CDR3 length: 15 residues. Germline V gene lookup returns CDR1 SGHDT and CDR2 YYEEEE. V lost 4 bases, J lost 5 bases, and 18 bases lay in between. The CDR3 sequence: CASSRDRQGLETQYF. For the CDR3, the DNA is TGTGCCAGCAGCCGCGACCGACAGGGACTTGAGACCCAGTACTTC.

The V call is TRBV6-1, the J call TRBJ2-1, with D tentatively TRBD2 (5 bases). CDR1 is MNHNS, CDR2 SASEGT, per germline. V shed 8 bases and J shed 0 bases, with 17 bases lying between them. CDR3 size: 16 residues. CDR3 in DNA: TGTGCCAGCGCTCCTGGGCGGGCTAGCTCCTACAATGAGCAGTTCTTC. The encoded protein is CASAPGRASSYNEQFF.

This clonotype was observed a few times. One base away lies a much larger clone, so this may be a sequencing read error. The missing conserved phenylalanine or tryptophan at the end of this CDR3 makes a read error likely. V usage is TRBV2 and J usage is TRBJ2-7; either TRBD1 or TRBD2 may supply D (5 bases each). The germline CDR1 and CDR2 sequences are SNHLY and FYNNEI. CDR3 length: 13 residues. Trimming stripped 3 bases from V and 6 bases from J, with 12 bases between. This chain's CDR3 is CASSDPGSPEQYL. The CDR3 DNA is TGTGCCAGCAGTGACCCAGGGAGTCCCGAGCAGTACCTC.

The CDR3, as DNA: TGTGCCAGCAGTTTCCGGCGGAGGAGCTCCTACAATGAGCAGTTCTTC. Translating gives CASSFRRRSSYNEQFF. The rearrangement uses TRBV12-3 or TRBV12-4 and TRBJ2-1; a possible D gene is TRBD2 (5 bases). The germline V and J ends were trimmed by 3 bases and 0 bases, with 12 bases remaining between them. This CDR3 region has 16 residues.

This clonotype showed up just a few times. The V call is TRBV6-1, the J call TRBJ2-1; D is unresolved. Germline lookup yields CDR1 MNHNS and CDR2 SASEGT. V gave up 4 bases and J gave up 7 bases, with 11 bases separating them. This CDR3 has 13 amino acids. CDR3 coding DNA: TGTGCCAGCAGTGGTACTCAGAGGAATGAGCAGTTCTTC. Translation gives CASSGTQRNEQFF.

This clonotype was recorded at least ten times. This chain links TRBV11-2 with TRBJ2-4; 9 nucleotides match TRBD1. CDR1 SGHAT and CDR2 FQNNGV come from the germline V gene. V trimming: 5 bases; J trimming: 6 bases; junction bases outside the gene matches: 5. This CDR3 spans 14 amino acids. The CDR3, as DNA: TGTGCCAGCAGCACCGGGACAGGGACAAACATTCAGTACTTC. Translated: CASSTGTGTNIQYF.

This clonotype came up many times. The V gene is TRBV30, the J gene TRBJ1-2; 9 bases agree with TRBD1. Germline V gene data show CDR1 as GTSNPN and CDR2 as SVGIG (reference sequence). V trimming: 4 bases; J trimming: 2 bases; junction bases outside the gene matches: 8. The CDR3 is 15 amino acids. The CDR3 sequence: CAWNPLTGGNYGYTF. CDR3 sequence (DNA): TGTGCCTGGAACCCCTTGACAGGGGGGAACTATGGCTACACCTTC. Looking up the rest from reference TRBV30 and TRBJ1-2 gives the full variable domain: SQTIHQWPATLVQPVGSPLSLECTVEGTSNPNLYWYRQAAGRGLQLLFYSVGIGQISSEVPQNLSASRPQDRQFILSSKKLLLSDSGFYLCAWNPLTGGNYGYTFGSGTRLTVV.

This clonotype was seen many times. This chain links TRBV11-1 with TRBJ2-2; 12 bases map to TRBD2. With 1 base clipped from V and 2 bases from J, the junction kept 2 bases outside the gene matches. Germline V gene sequence: CDR1 SGHAT, CDR2 FQDESV (reference sequence). The CDR3 is 17 residues long. The CDR3 sequence is CASSLGLAGANTGELFF. In nucleotides, the CDR3 is TGTGCCAGCAGCTTAGGACTAGCGGGAGCAAACACCGGGGAGCTGTTTTTT.

This clonotype was observed a handful of times. V is TRBV12-3 or TRBV12-4 and J is TRBJ1-1; 7 bases are a match to TRBD1. The CDR3 has 15 residues. V lost 6 bases and J lost 1; bases outside the gene matches: 8. CDR3 sequence: CASRQSGGGNTEAFF. The CDR3 nucleotides read TGTGCCAGCAGACAATCAGGGGGAGGGAACACTGAAGCTTTCTTT.

With respect to this clonotype: Since a much larger clone is just one base distant, this may be a read error. CDR3 nucleotide sequence: TGCAGTGCTAGAGAACAGAAGGGTGCACCTAATGAAAAACTGTTTTTT. It translates to CSAREQKGAPNEKLFF. V is TRBV20-1 and J is TRBJ1-4; D remains unclear. The germline V and J ends were trimmed by 0 bases and 3 bases, with 14 bases remaining between them. The CDR3 is 16 amino acids. The V gene's germline CDR1 is DFQATT and CDR2 SNEGSKA (reference sequence).

This clonotype occurred many times. The chain links TRBV28 to TRBJ1-4, with D perhaps matching TRBD1 (6 bases). V was clipped by 5 bases and J by 6 bases, with 19 bases between them. Germline assignment: CDR1 MDHEN and CDR2 SYDVKM. The CDR3 runs 16 residues. The chain's CDR3 is CASSTSGRGPYEKLFF. The CDR3 DNA sequence: TGTGCCAGCAGTACCTCGGGCCGGGGGCCGTATGAAAAACTGTTTTTT.

This clonotype showed up many times. The V and J genes are TRBV6-2 or TRBV6-3 and TRBJ2-7, with 8 bases lining up with TRBD2. Germline trimming cut 8 bases from V and 4 bases from J; bases unmatched to any gene: 7. Germline lookup yields CDR1 MNHEY and CDR2 SVGEGT. The length of the CDR3 is 13 residues. DNA for the CDR3: TGTGCCAGCTTCGGGCGGGAGGTATACGAGCAGTACTTC. Amino acids: CASFGREVYEQYF.

The table lists this clonotype with a few counts. The chain links TRBV30 to TRBJ2-1; 11 nucleotides match TRBD2. This CDR3 spans 16 amino acids. V was pared by 3 bases and J by 15 bases, with 19 bases of the junction left unmatched. The germline gives CDR1 GTSNPN, CDR2 SVGIG (reference sequence). CDR3 DNA: TGTGCCTGGAGGGGAACTAGCGGGAGTCTCCCCCTAATTCCGTTCTTC. Protein: CAWRGTSGSLPLIPFF.

In this sample, this clonotype turned up many times. The chain combines TRBV9 with TRBJ1-3; D call uncertain. Germline CDR1 and CDR2: SGDLS and YYNGEE. The CDR3 runs to 11 residues. Trimming took 4 bases from V and 2 from J, leaving 1 base between them. The CDR3 loop reads CASSPGNTIYF. CDR3 nucleotides: TGTGCCAGCAGCCCTGGAAACACCATATATTTT.

This clonotype was observed a handful of times. This sequence joins TRBV24-1 and TRBJ2-3, with D unclear. This CDR3 region has 13 residues. Trimming left V 7 bases short and J 3 bases short, with 10 bases between. Looked up from germline, CDR1 is KGHDR and CDR2 is SFDVKD. CDR3 protein: CATREADTDTQYF. Here the CDR3 DNA reads TGTGCCACCAGAGAAGCTGATACAGATACGCAGTATTTT.